This TCR beta chain originates from a study of human CD4 T cells and Enterobacteriaceae. Sequenced by immunoSEQ multiplex PCR; TCRdb stores in-frame clones only, minus some. In the table there are just under 30,000 clones, approximately 84% of which are singletons. All CD4+ cells other than CD45RA+CCR7+CD95- naive cells were sorted as memory, over 95% pure. Trimming pared 5 bases from V and 1 base from J, leaving 12 bases between. Looked up from germline, CDR1 is SGHKS and CDR2 is YYEKEE (reference sequence). The CDR3 extends over 14 amino acids. The receptor's source is a human donor in good health. Source material: memory CD4+ T cells from blood. The V call is TRBV5-5, the J call TRBJ1-1; D call uncertain. CDR3 loop: CASSPYRQNTEAFF. The CDR3, as DNA: TGTGCCAGCAGTCCCTACAGACAGAACACTGAAGCTTTCTTT. The whole variable domain, remainder taken from reference TRBV5-5 and TRBJ1-1, is DAGVTQSPTHLIKTRGQQVTLRCSPISGHKSVSWYQQVLGQGPQFIFQYYEKEERGRGNFPDRFSARQFPNYSSELNVNALLLGDSALYLCASSPYRQNTEAFFGQGTRLTVV.